The next 14 T cell receptor beta chains were all read from a single sample in a study of T cell responses to AZD1222 COVID-19 vaccine. Using immunoSEQ multiplex PCR, the repertoire was profiled, and TCRdb retains in-frame clones only, with some absent. The data show some 140,000 clones, about 92% seen once. The sample in question was peripheral blood, obtained on day 0 of AZD1222 vaccination. The receptors stem from an adult in good health.

The chain has TRBV12-3 or TRBV12-4 and TRBJ2-7; TRBD1 agrees at 8 bases. J gave up 6 bases and V 4 bases, and 2 bases lay outside the gene matches. The CDR3 is 12 residues long. The CDR3 sequence: CASSSTGAEQYF. CDR3 in DNA: TGTGCCAGCAGTTCGACAGGGGCCGAGCAGTACTTC.

In this sample, this clone turned up once. This rearrangement joins TRBV23-1 to TRBJ2-7, with D possibly TRBD2 on 5 matching bases. TRBV23-1 falls under the ORF class, with uncertain function. The V gene lost 11 bases and the J gene lost 2 bases, with 16 bases spanning the gap. The CDR3 has 13 residues. The CDR3 region is CASRDGRAYEQYF. CDR3 coding DNA: TGCGCCTCAAGGGATGGGCGGGCCTACGAGCAGTACTTC.

The chain combines TRBV19 with TRBJ1-2; weak D call: TRBD1 (6 bases). Germline loops: CDR1 LNHDA, CDR2 SQIVND (reference sequence). With 5 bases removed from V and 4 bases from J, the gap between germline ends came to 17 bases. The CDR3 is 15 residues long. CDR3 sequence: CASSEALQGGYGYTF. DNA of the CDR3: TGTGCCAGTAGTGAAGCGCTACAGGGTGGCTATGGCTACACCTTC. The full variable domain, its missing parts supplied by reference TRBV19 and TRBJ1-2, is DGGITQSPKYLFRKEGQNVTLSCEQNLNHDAMYWYRQDPGQGLRLIYYSQIVNDFQKGDIAEGYSVSREKKESFPLTVTSAQKNPTAFYLCASSEALQGGYGYTFGSGTRLTVV.

In its sample, this clone was seen once. This rearrangement joins TRBV5-1 to TRBJ2-2, with TRBD2 matching 10 bases. Unmatched junction bases numbered 7, after V lost 6 bases and J lost 2 bases. The CDR3 is 16 residues long. Germline V gives CDR1 SGHRS, CDR2 YFSETQ. CDR3: CASKETSGANTGELFF. For the CDR3, the DNA is TGCGCCAGCAAAGAAACTAGCGGGGCTAACACCGGGGAGCTGTTTTTT.

The chain links TRBV28 to TRBJ2-1; 12 bases fit TRBD2. The germline V gene encodes CDR1 MDHEN and CDR2 SYDVKM. With 5 bases clipped from V and 6 bases from J, the junction kept 11 bases outside the gene matches. The CDR3 has 17 residues. The chain's CDR3 is CASSTHSGLAGGNEQFF. CDR3 DNA sequence: TGTGCCAGCAGTACCCACTCGGGACTAGCGGGCGGCAATGAGCAGTTCTTC. The complete variable domain, with remaining parts taken from reference TRBV28 and TRBJ2-1, reads DVKVTQSSRYLVKRTGEKVFLECVQDMDHENMFWYRQDPGLGLRLIYFSYDVKMKEKGDIPEGYSVSREKKERFSLILESASTNQTSMYLCASSTHSGLAGGNEQFFGPGTRLTVL.

The CDR3 is CASTTPGQGANYGYTF. In nucleotides, the CDR3 is TGTGCCAGCACTACACCCGGACAGGGGGCAAACTATGGCTACACCTTC. This rearrangement joins TRBV2 to TRBJ1-2, with TRBD1 matching over 11 bases. Trimming removed 7 bases from V and 2 bases from J; junction bases left unmatched: 9. Germline V gene sequence: CDR1 SNHLY, CDR2 FYNNEI. The CDR3 is 16 residues long.

The rearrangement joins TRBV18 to TRBJ1-1; D is possibly TRBD1 (6 bases). The V gene's germline CDR1 is KGHSH and CDR2 LQKENI. V dropped 0 bases and J dropped 4 bases, with 12 bases sitting between them. The CDR3 loop spans 15 amino acids. The CDR3 is CASSPPRGETTEAFF. In DNA, the CDR3 is TGTGCCAGCTCACCACCTAGGGGGGAGACCACTGAAGCTTTCTTT. The full variable domain, completed using reference TRBV18 and TRBJ1-1, is NAGVMQNPRHLVRRRGQEARLRCSPMKGHSHVYWYRQLPEEGLKFMVYLQKENIIDESGMPKERFSAEFPKEGPSILRIQQVVRGDSAAYFCASSPPRGETTEAFFGQGTRLTVV.

The rearrangement uses TRBV2 and TRBJ1-1; D gene ambiguous. Germline lookup yields CDR1 SNHLY and CDR2 FYNNEI. This CDR3 contains 14 residues. Trimming cost V 2 bases and J 5 bases, with 12 bases left between them. DNA for the CDR3: TGTGCCAGCAGTGAACTGCGCGGTCGGACTGAAGCTTTCTTT. This codes for CASSELRGRTEAFF.

The J gene is TRBJ1-2, the V gene TRBV4-1; D gene uncertain. Per germline, CDR1 MGHRA and CDR2 YSYEKL. Trimming removed 6 bases at V and 1 base at J, with 18 bases between. This CDR3 has 16 amino acids. The DNA for the CDR3 is TGCGCCAGCAGTCTAACAAGTCGTGGGGATAACTATGGCTACACCTTC. It translates to CASSLTSRGDNYGYTF.

The chain recombines TRBV3-1 (or the pseudogene TRBV3-2) with TRBJ1-5; D is unresolved. This CDR3 contains 14 residues. Germline V gene data show CDR1 as LGHDT and CDR2 as YNNKEL (reference sequence). V lost 0 bases and J lost 7, with 10 bases in between. The CDR3 bases are TGTGCCAGCAGCCAAGATACGGTAACGCAGCCCCAGCATTTT. It is translated as CASSQDTVTQPQHF.

The CDR3 nucleotides read TGTGCCAGCAGCTTAACCCCCGGCAGGCTTAATTCACCCCTCCACTTT. Its protein product is CASSLTPGRLNSPLHF. The chain links TRBV7-3 to TRBJ1-6; unclear D gene. The CDR3 is 16 residues long. The V gene's germline CDR1 is SGHTA and CDR2 FQGTGA. Trimming cost V 0 bases and J 6 bases, with 12 bases left between them.

Of note for this clone: One end of the junction fails to match germline, which may point to a read error. The chain joins TRBV27 to TRBJ2-6, with D uncertain. This CDR3 has 15 amino acids. Germline-derived CDR1 and CDR2 are MNHEY and SMNVEV (reference sequence). The CDR3 loop reads CASSLSGSGANVLTF. The CDR3 region has the DNA TGTGCCAGCAGTCTATCAGGATCTGGGGCCAACGTCCTGACTTTC.

V usage is TRBV7-9 and J usage is TRBJ1-6; tentatively, D is TRBD1 (5 bases). The CDR3 consists of 13 residues. V was cut by 1 base and J by 9 bases, with 7 bases left in between. The germline V gene has CDR1 SEHNR and CDR2 FQNEAQ (reference sequence). CDR3 loop: CASSLDGGSPLHF. CDR3 sequence (DNA): TGTGCCAGCAGCTTAGACGGGGGTTCACCCCTCCACTTT.

This chain connects TRBV7-9 to TRBJ2-5; TRBD2 might be the D (5 bases). Germline CDR1 SEHNR, CDR2 FQNEAQ (reference sequence). V lost 4 bases and J 5 bases, leaving 8 bases between the germline ends. The CDR3 consists of 12 residues. DNA of the CDR3: TGTGCCAGCAGCTGGGAGAGCGAGACCCAGTACTTC. Protein product: CASSWESETQYF.